A single sample gave rise to the 25 T cell receptor beta chains below, sequenced in a study of cytomegalovirus exposure and HLA in healthy donors (dated by TCRdb to about 2017). The library was built by means of the immunoSEQ multiplex PCR assay. For the multiplex PCR, a mixture combining 60 forward primers for TCR Vbeta segments and 13 reverse primers for TCR Jbeta segments was used. Held by TCRdb, this immuneACCESS table contains in-frame sequences only and omits some clones. Under half of the omission traces to an unresolved V gene where checked; the cause of the rest is unknown. The sample table contains tens of thousands of clones; only one count was recorded for over 60% of them. 5.5% to 6% of the sample goes to the ten largest clones. Sequencing input: PBMCs. The receptors shown here come from a boy aged 10-17 years in good health and CMV-seropositive.

This clone was recorded a few times. V and J are TRBV29-1 and TRBJ1-1, with D hard to call. V shed 4 bases and J shed 5 bases, with 14 bases lying between them. This CDR3 region has 13 residues. CDR1 is SQVTM and CDR2 is ANQGSEA in the germline V gene. DNA for the CDR3: TGCAGCGTTGCGAGTGAAGCGGGGACTGAAGCTTTCTTT. This codes for CSVASEAGTEAFF.

The rearrangement links TRBV5-4 to TRBJ2-7; D is uncertain. This CDR3 is built from 11 residues. The V gene lost 4 bases and the J gene lost 7 bases, with 9 bases spanning the gap. CDR1 is SGHNT, CDR2 YYREEE, per germline (reference sequence). CDR3 sequence reads: CASSTLGEQYF. The CDR3 bases are TGTGCCAGCAGCACCCTCGGGGAGCAGTACTTC.

The genes are TRBV7-2 and TRBJ2-7; 9 bases agree with TRBD2. This CDR3 is built from 15 residues. Unmatched junction bases numbered 4, after V lost 2 bases and J lost 2 bases. From germline, CDR1 is SGHTA and CDR2 FQGNSA. The CDR3 nucleotides read TGTGCCAGCAGCTTACCGGGACTAGCTCCCTACGAGCAGTACTTC. The encoded protein is CASSLPGLAPYEQYF.

This clone was observed a few times. The rearrangement links TRBV9 to TRBJ2-1, with a possible D match to TRBD2 (6 bases). CDR3 length equals 13 residues. Trimming took off 4 bases at V and 15 bases at J, with 20 bases between the two ends. CDR1 is SGDLS, CDR2 YYNGEE, per germline. The CDR3 protein is CASSPKEGGPSFF. The CDR3 region has the DNA TGTGCCAGCAGCCCGAAGGAGGGCGGGCCCTCGTTCTTC.

The chain carries TRBV6-5 and TRBJ2-1, with 7 positions matching TRBD1. V shed 0 bases and J 3 bases; nucleotides not matched to a gene: 2. From germline, CDR1 is MNHEY and CDR2 SVGAGI. The CDR3 runs 15 residues. DNA for the CDR3: TGTGCCAGCAGTTACTCGGGGGACAGCTACAATGAGCAGTTCTTC. Translated, it gives CASSYSGDSYNEQFF.

This clone was seen just once. The chain joins TRBV6-5 to TRBJ1-6; the D gene is possibly TRBD1 (6 bases). The CDR3 loop spans 14 amino acids. Germline V CDR1 and CDR2: MNHEY, SVGAGI. V was clipped by 7 bases and J by 7 bases, with 14 bases between them. The CDR3 DNA reads as TGTGCCAGCACCTTCAGGGGTAACAATTCACCCCTCCACTTT. Translated: CASTFRGNNSPLHF.

The CDR3 coding sequence is TGCGCCAGCAGCCCGACGGGACAAGCCAACACCGGGGAGCTGTTTTTT. This translates into CASSPTGQANTGELFF. The J gene is TRBJ2-2, the V gene TRBV5-1, with D possibly TRBD1 on 6 matching bases. The CDR3 extends over 16 amino acids. CDR1 is SGHRS and CDR2 is YFSETQ in the germline V gene. Trimming left V 4 bases short and J 2 bases short, with 15 bases between.

This clone was picked up one time. This chain connects TRBV19 to TRBJ1-2; 9 nucleotides align to TRBD1. Trimming at V came to 2 bases and at J to 7 bases, leaving 8 bases not matched to a gene. The length of the CDR3 is 15 residues. CDR1 is LNHDA and CDR2 is SQIVND in the germline V gene (reference sequence). The CDR3 sequence is CASSIRTGDFGGYTF. CDR3 in DNA: TGTGCCAGTAGTATAAGGACAGGGGATTTCGGTGGCTACACCTTC.

CDR3 region: CASSARQGMNTEAFF. The CDR3 DNA follows: TGTGCCAGCAGCGCAAGACAGGGGATGAACACTGAAGCTTTCTTT. The chain uses TRBV7-8 and TRBJ1-1; TRBD1 matches 8 bases. Germline trimming cut 5 bases from V and 0 bases from J; bases unmatched to any gene: 5. Germline V gene lookup returns CDR1 SGHVS and CDR2 FQNEAQ. CDR3 length: 15 amino acids.

The V call is TRBV6-5, the J call TRBJ2-1; D unclear. Trimming stripped 9 bases from V and 9 bases from J, with 6 bases between. In germline, CDR1 is MNHEY, CDR2 SVGAGI. The CDR3 length is 9 residues. The CDR3 is CARVVEQFF. CDR3 nucleotide sequence: TGTGCCAGAGTAGTTGAGCAGTTCTTC.

The rearrangement joins TRBV29-1 to TRBJ2-2; a weak D match, TRBD1 (6 bases). The CDR3 contains 13 residues. CDR1 and CDR2 (germline): SQVTM, ANQGSEA. V was shortened by 6 bases and J by 6 bases, with 14 bases between the two germline ends. The CDR3 reads CSVAQGQSGELFF. The CDR3, as DNA: TGCAGCGTCGCCCAGGGACAATCCGGGGAGCTGTTTTTT.

This clone appeared a few times. The chain links TRBV21-1 to TRBJ2-7; the DNA was not compared with TRBD1, the D call given in the table. TRBV21-1 is a pseudogene locus. The CDR3 is made up of 13 amino acids. In DNA form, the CDR3 reads TGTGCCAGCAGGGACAGTTACTCCTACGAGCAGTACTTC. Protein product: CASRDSYSYEQYF.

The chain links TRBV6-6 to TRBJ2-7; 10 bases are a match to TRBD2. The junction had 4 bases not matched to a gene; V was cut back by 4 bases and J by 4 bases. CDR3 length: 14 amino acids. The germline gives CDR1 MNHNY, CDR2 SVGAGI (reference sequence). The CDR3 sequence is CASSSPSGSYEQYF. DNA for the CDR3: TGTGCCAGCAGTTCTCCTAGCGGGAGTTACGAGCAGTACTTC.

The table lists this clone with a few counts. The chain recombines TRBV5-1 with TRBJ1-1, with 9 positions matching TRBD1. After removal of 0 bases from V and 5 bases from J, the junction contained 8 bases not matched to a gene. The CDR3 is 16 residues long. CDR1 SGHRS and CDR2 YFSETQ come from the germline V gene. CDR3 residues: CASSLDWTGVRTEAFF. As DNA, the CDR3 is TGCGCCAGCAGCTTGGATTGGACAGGGGTACGAACTGAAGCTTTCTTT.

This sequence joins TRBV30 and TRBJ2-7; 9 bases are a match to TRBD1. The CDR3 is 14 residues long. Germline V gene sequence: CDR1 GTSNPN, CDR2 SVGIG (reference sequence). J lost 2 bases, V lost 0 bases, and 2 bases had no gene match. The CDR3 reads CAWSVDRGTYEQYF. CDR3 DNA sequence: TGTGCCTGGAGTGTGGACAGGGGAACCTACGAGCAGTACTTC.

This clone was seen more than once but under ten times. The chain joins TRBV6-1 to TRBJ1-4; no firm D call. CDR1 and CDR2 from the germline V gene are MNHNS and SASEGT. V dropped 3 bases and J dropped 0 bases, with 11 bases sitting between them. The CDR3 contains 16 residues. The CDR3 sequence is CASSERVSTTNEKLFF. CDR3 DNA sequence: TGTGCCAGCAGTGAGCGGGTCAGCACAACTAATGAAAAACTGTTTTTT.

The gene calls are TRBV4-2 and TRBJ2-6; D is possibly TRBD2 (5 bases). The CDR3 is 15 amino acids. V was clipped by 0 bases and J by 13 bases, with 16 bases between them. CDR1 is LGHNA, CDR2 YNFKEQ, per germline. CDR3 sequence (DNA): TGTGCCAGCAGCCAAGATGCGGGCAGGCCCCAAGTCCTGACTTTC. It codes for CASSQDAGRPQVLTF.

V is TRBV4-3 and J is TRBJ2-2; 10 bases line up with TRBD1. This CDR3 contains 15 residues. Germline V gene lookup returns CDR1 LGHNA and CDR2 YSLEER. V trimming: 5 bases; J trimming: 7 bases; junction bases outside the gene matches: 7. The CDR3 coding sequence is TGCGCCAGCAGCTTATGGGACAGGGGCGACGGGGAGCTGTTTTTT. Protein: CASSLWDRGDGELFF.

This chain links TRBV18 with TRBJ1-4; tentatively, D is TRBD1 (5 bases). V shed 6 bases and J shed 6 bases, with 17 bases lying between them. The CDR3 sequence is 15 residues long. Germline CDR1 KGHSH, CDR2 LQKENI. CDR3 protein: CASSSAVGADEKLFF. Written as DNA, the CDR3 is TGTGCCAGCTCTTCTGCCGTTGGGGCAGATGAAAAACTGTTTTTT. Full variable domain (outside the CDR3, taken from reference TRBV18 and TRBJ1-4): NAGVMQNPRHLVRRRGQEARLRCSPMKGHSHVYWYRQLPEEGLKFMVYLQKENIIDESGMPKERFSAEFPKEGPSILRIQQVVRGDSAAYFCASSSAVGADEKLFFGSGTQLSVL.

In its sample, this clone was seen once. The chain recombines TRBV30 with TRBJ1-4; D is possibly TRBD1 (5 bases). Per germline, CDR1 GTSNPN and CDR2 SVGIG (reference sequence). V lost 1 base and J lost 7, with 10 bases in between. The CDR3 has 13 residues. This chain's CDR3 is CAWSETVTEKLFF. CDR3 DNA sequence: TGTGCCTGGAGTGAGACAGTAACTGAAAAACTGTTTTTT. Full variable domain (missing parts from reference TRBV30 and TRBJ1-4): SQTIHQWPATLVQPVGSPLSLECTVEGTSNPNLYWYRQAAGRGLQLLFYSVGIGQISSEVPQNLSASRPQDRQFILSSKKLLLSDSGFYLCAWSETVTEKLFFGSGTQLSVL.

This chain connects TRBV28 to TRBJ1-5, with D perhaps TRBD1 (5 bases). The ends were cut back, 2 bases at V and 0 bases at J, with 14 bases in the middle. The CDR3 runs 17 residues. Germline V gene lookup returns CDR1 MDHEN and CDR2 SYDVKM. CDR3 sequence: CASSLKEGRSSNQPQHF. The CDR3 nucleotides are TGTGCCAGCAGTTTAAAGGAGGGGCGAAGTAGCAATCAGCCCCAGCATTTT.

The V call is TRBV7-9, the J call TRBJ1-3; no clear D. Germline CDR1 SEHNR, CDR2 FQNEAQ (reference sequence). The CDR3 runs 16 residues. V lost 5 bases, J lost 0 bases, and 14 bases lay in between. CDR3 coding DNA: TGTGCCAGCAGCCTACAGATTCACATCTCTGGAAACACCATATATTTT. As protein: CASSLQIHISGNTIYF.

In its sample, this clone was seen once. The rearrangement uses TRBV5-1 and TRBJ2-3, with D possibly being TRBD2 (6 bases). CDR3 length: 13 residues. V was cut by 5 bases and J by 6 bases, with 13 bases left in between. Germline loops: CDR1 SGHRS, CDR2 YFSETQ. CDR3 bases: TGCGCCAGCAGTCCAACGGCGGGGGATACGCAGTATTTT. This codes for CASSPTAGDTQYF.

Comment on this clone: A read error may produce the germline difference seen at one junction end. This sequence joins TRBV6-6 and TRBJ2-3; D is possibly TRBD2 (6 bases). The germline gives CDR1 MNHNY, CDR2 SVGAGI (reference sequence). This CDR3 spans 16 amino acids. CDR3 loop: CASSDSSAGITDTQYF. DNA for the CDR3: TGTGCCAGCAGTGACTCAAGCGCGGGAATCACAGATACGCAGTATTTT.

There are a few counts of this clone. This chain connects TRBV5-4 to TRBJ1-2; D is uncertain. V shed 0 bases and J shed 6 bases, with 9 bases lying between them. Germline CDR1 is SGHNT and CDR2 is YYREEE (reference sequence). The CDR3 sequence is 13 residues long. The CDR3 DNA is TGTGCCAGCAGCTTGGAAACCGGGGATGGCTACACCTTC. It specifies CASSLETGDGYTF. The variable domain in full, completed from reference TRBV5-4 and TRBJ1-2, reads ETGVTQSPTHLIKTRGQQVTLRCSSQSGHNTVSWYQQALGQGPQFIFQYYREEENGRGNFPPRFSGLQFPNYSSELNVNALELDDSALYLCASSLETGDGYTFGSGTRLTVV.